Sequencing of this T cell receptor beta chain was carried out in a study of chemoradiotherapy in HPV16-positive cancers. As for the study in general: Candidate HPV-specific clones and shared TCR motifs came from two HPV16-positive patients. Study results and limitations: Candidate HPV-specific clones and E7-related TCR motifs grew in tumor during treatment. Better recurrence-free survival went with HPV-responsive T-cell expansion in HPV16-positive patients.

This clone was observed a single time. Its specificity is not known. Trimming took off 5 bases at V and 6 bases at J, with 16 bases between the two ends. The germline gives CDR1 SGHAT, CDR2 FQNNGV. CDR3 length: 14 residues. The repertoire was sequenced with immunoSEQ multiplex PCR; TCRdb's copy has only in-frame clones and lacks some. The table shows about 24,000 clones, with more than 75% occurring only once. Repeated repertoire sampling spanned the course of chemoradiotherapy. The sequence was collected from a human donor with HPV-associated anogenital cancer. V is TRBV11-2 and J is TRBJ1-1; D not certain. The material sequenced was blood, taken from a patient who underwent chemoradiotherapy. The CDR3 sequence is CASSPGWDVAEAFF. CDR3 DNA: TGTGCCAGCAGCCCGGGATGGGATGTAGCTGAAGCTTTCTTT.